The rows below give T cell receptor beta chains drawn from one sample of a study of T cells in localized non-small cell lung cancer. Data came from immunoSEQ multiplex PCR; TCRdb stores just in-frame clones and leaves some out. The data show about 4,000 clones, roughly 37% seen once. Here the sequenced sample was lung tumor tissue, taken before any cancer treatment. The source is a woman aged 35-75 years with stage I lung adenocarcinoma. Both conserved end residues are part of each CDR3. The D gene is left open where the match is weak. Not all rows give a size; the values are once, few, many and, for expanded clones, a class.

d_gene: TRBD1
j_gene: TRBJ1-2
abundance: large
v_gene: TRBV29-1
CDR3nt: TGCAGCGTTGAGTTGGTCTGGGACAGGGGAGACTATGGCTACACCTTC
CDR3aa: CSVELVWDRGDYGYTF

d_gene: TRBD2
j_gene: TRBJ2-5
abundance: -
v_gene: TRBV6-7
CDR3nt: TGTGCCAGCAGTTATTCCGGACTAGCGGGAGTAGGGGAGACCCAGTACTTC
CDR3aa: CASSYSGLAGVGETQYF

d_gene: -
j_gene: TRBJ2-7
abundance: -
v_gene: TRBV14
CDR3nt: TGTGCCAGCAGCCAAGATCTCAGGAGTTACCCAGTCTACGAGCAGTACTTC
CDR3aa: CASSQDLRSYPVYEQYF

d_gene: -
j_gene: TRBJ1-2
abundance: -
v_gene: TRBV9
CDR3nt: TGTGCCAGCACCGGGACAAACTATGGCTACACCTTC
CDR3aa: CASTGTNYGYTF

d_gene: -
j_gene: TRBJ2-7
abundance: -
v_gene: TRBV19
CDR3nt: TGTGCCAGTAGTATGAAGAGTGCCCTCGAGCAGTACTTC
CDR3aa: CASSMKSALEQYF

d_gene: TRBD1
j_gene: TRBJ1-2
abundance: medium-sized
v_gene: TRBV11-3
CDR3nt: TGTGCCAGCAGCAGTTCCGGGACAGGGCCCCACTATGGCTACACCTTC
CDR3aa: CASSSSGTGPHYGYTF

d_gene: -
j_gene: TRBJ1-4
abundance: -
v_gene: TRBV6-8
CDR3nt: TGTGCCATCTCCTCTGAAAGAGAAAAACTGTTTTTT
CDR3aa: CAISSEREKLFF

d_gene: -
j_gene: TRBJ2-7
abundance: -
v_gene: TRBV15
CDR3nt: TGTGCCACCAGCGGGGCTCCAGGAGGCTACGGACCCTACGAGCAGTACTTC
CDR3aa: CATSGAPGGYGPYEQYF

d_gene: TRBD1
j_gene: TRBJ2-7
abundance: -
v_gene: TRBV5-1
CDR3nt: TGCGCCAGCAGCTTATCCCCGGGACAGGGGACCTACGAGCAGTACTTC
CDR3aa: CASSLSPGQGTYEQYF

d_gene: -
j_gene: TRBJ1-1
abundance: -
v_gene: TRBV12-5
CDR3nt: TGTGCTAGTGGTTTTGGAGTAGAAGCTTTCTTT
CDR3aa: CASGFGVEAFF

d_gene: -
j_gene: TRBJ2-3
abundance: -
v_gene: TRBV6-8
CDR3nt: TGTGCCATCAGTGGTAGGAGGGAGCCCACAGATACGCAGTATTTT
CDR3aa: CAISGRREPTDTQYF

d_gene: -
j_gene: TRBJ2-1
abundance: -
v_gene: TRBV9
CDR3nt: TGTGCCAGCAGCGTAGAGGCCGGTTGGACCTACAATGAGCAGTTCTTC
CDR3aa: CASSVEAGWTYNEQFF

d_gene: TRBD1
j_gene: TRBJ2-7
abundance: few
v_gene: TRBV6-8
CDR3nt: TGTGCCAGCAGTGACTCAGGGGGCCCCTACGAGCAGTACTTC
CDR3aa: CASSDSGGPYEQYF

d_gene: TRBD1
j_gene: TRBJ2-6
abundance: few
v_gene: TRBV6-8
CDR3nt: TGTGCCAGCACCAGGGCTCCGGGACAGGGATCACTCTCCGGGGCCAACGTCCTGACTTTC
CDR3aa: CASTRAPGQGSLSGANVLTF

d_gene: -
j_gene: TRBJ2-1
abundance: -
v_gene: TRBV11-3
CDR3nt: TGTGCCAGCAGCTTAGATGGGTCTAGCCACAATGAGCAGTTCTTC
CDR3aa: CASSLDGSSHNEQFF

d_gene: -
j_gene: TRBJ1-4
abundance: -
v_gene: TRBV12-5
CDR3nt: TGTGCTAGTGCCTCGGGCGGCAGTATGACTGAAAAACTGTTTTTT
CDR3aa: CASASGGSMTEKLFF

d_gene: TRBD2
j_gene: TRBJ2-1
abundance: medium-sized
v_gene: TRBV11-3
CDR3nt: TGTGCCAGCAGCTTAGGGGGCGGGAGTTGGAATGAGCAGTTCTTC
CDR3aa: CASSLGGGSWNEQFF

d_gene: -
j_gene: TRBJ2-7
abundance: -
v_gene: TRBV10-2
CDR3nt: TGCGCCAGCAGTGTTTTTGGCAGGAGTTACGAGCAGTACTTC
CDR3aa: CASSVFGRSYEQYF

d_gene: -
j_gene: TRBJ2-7
abundance: few
v_gene: TRBV6-8
CDR3nt: TGTGCCATCACGGGCAGGGTCAACGACGAGCAGTACTTC
CDR3aa: CAITGRVNDEQYF

d_gene: TRBD2
j_gene: TRBJ2-4
abundance: -
v_gene: TRBV9
CDR3nt: TGTGCCAGCAGTGTTAGGCTAGCGGGAGTAGGAAACATTCAGTACTTC
CDR3aa: CASSVRLAGVGNIQYF